The table lists the clone carrying this T cell receptor beta chain with a few counts. The CDR3 extends over 15 amino acids. Germline CDR1 is SGHDN and CDR2 is FVKESK. With V trimmed by 1 base and J by 7 bases, 4 bases remained unmatched. This specimen belongs to a study of beta chain features in type 1 diabetes. The investigators reverse transcribed all of the isolated RNA, so they sequenced expressed TCRB transcripts. Some clones are missing from TCRdb's copy, which holds only in-frame ones; the method was immunoSEQ multiplex PCR. The data contain almost 350,000 clones, about 20% of them seen just once; the ten biggest clones take up 0.035% to 0.055%.

The TCR comes from a woman aged 18-35 years in good health. The sequenced sample was naive CD4+ T cells from blood. The genes are TRBV14 and TRBJ2-1; 10 bases fit TRBD1. CDR3 sequence: CASSQVGTGVNEQFF. Written as DNA, the CDR3 is TGTGCCAGCAGCCAAGTAGGGACAGGGGTTAATGAGCAGTTCTTC.